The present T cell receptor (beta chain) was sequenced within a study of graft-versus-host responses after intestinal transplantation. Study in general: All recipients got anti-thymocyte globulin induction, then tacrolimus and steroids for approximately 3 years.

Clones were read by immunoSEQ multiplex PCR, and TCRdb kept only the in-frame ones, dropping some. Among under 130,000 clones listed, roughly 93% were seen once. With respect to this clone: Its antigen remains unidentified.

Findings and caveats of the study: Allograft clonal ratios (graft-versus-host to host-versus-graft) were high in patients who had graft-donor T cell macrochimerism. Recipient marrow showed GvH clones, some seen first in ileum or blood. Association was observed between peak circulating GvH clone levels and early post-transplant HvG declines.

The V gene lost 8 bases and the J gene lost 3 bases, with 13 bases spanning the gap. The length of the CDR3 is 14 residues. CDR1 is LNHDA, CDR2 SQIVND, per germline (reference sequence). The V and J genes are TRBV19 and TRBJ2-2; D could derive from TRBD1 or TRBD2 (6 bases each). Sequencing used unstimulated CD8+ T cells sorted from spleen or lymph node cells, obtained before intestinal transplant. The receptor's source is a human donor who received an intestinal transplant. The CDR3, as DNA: TGTGCCAGTGAGGGGGGCGCCCACACCGGGGAGCTGTTTTTT. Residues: CASEGGAHTGELFF.